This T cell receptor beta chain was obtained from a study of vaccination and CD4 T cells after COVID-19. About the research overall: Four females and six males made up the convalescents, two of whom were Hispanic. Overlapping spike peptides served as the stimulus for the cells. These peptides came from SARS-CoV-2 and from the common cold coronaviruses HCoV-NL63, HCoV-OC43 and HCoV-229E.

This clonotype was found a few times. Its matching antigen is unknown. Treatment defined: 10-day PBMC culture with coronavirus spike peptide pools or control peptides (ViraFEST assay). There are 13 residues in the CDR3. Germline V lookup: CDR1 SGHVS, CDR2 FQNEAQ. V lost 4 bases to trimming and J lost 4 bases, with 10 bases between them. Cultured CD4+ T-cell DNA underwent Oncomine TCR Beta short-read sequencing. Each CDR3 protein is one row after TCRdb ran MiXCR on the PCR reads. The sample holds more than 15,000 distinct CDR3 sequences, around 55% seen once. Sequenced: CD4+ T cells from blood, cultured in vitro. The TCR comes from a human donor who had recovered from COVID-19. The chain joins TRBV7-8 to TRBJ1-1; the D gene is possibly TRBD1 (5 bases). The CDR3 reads CASSSQGGTEAFF. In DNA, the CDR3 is TGTGCCAGCAGCTCTCAGGGCGGCACTGAAGCTTTCTTT.